Below, one T cell receptor (beta chain) is given with its context. A Seattle source enrolled patients during active infection and followed them longitudinally. The data originate from a study of blood T cell repertoires in COVID-19. Across the whole study: Sites in the United States, Italy and Spain provided acute and convalescent COVID-19 samples.

The repertoire was sequenced with immunoSEQ multiplex PCR; TCRdb's copy has only in-frame clones and lacks some. The table has some 300,000 clones, more than 80% seen once. V shed 5 bases and J shed 6 bases, with 22 bases lying between them. CDR1 is SEHNR and CDR2 is FQNEAQ in the germline V gene (reference sequence). CDR3 size: 17 residues. V usage is TRBV7-9 and J usage is TRBJ2-2, with a possible D match to TRBD2 (6 bases). The sample taken for sequencing was peripheral blood. This sequence was found in a woman aged 45-65 years with COVID-19, enrolled during active disease. CDR3 region: CASSPPRRSGFAGELFF. The CDR3 coding sequence is TGTGCCAGCAGCCCCCCGCGGAGAAGCGGGTTCGCCGGGGAGCTGTTTTTT.